The rows below give T cell receptor beta chains drawn from one sample of a study of OX40 agonist ivuxolimab in advanced cancers. Generated by immunoSEQ multiplex PCR, the TCRdb table keeps only in-frame clones and is missing some. In the table there are some 64,000 clones, about 90% of which are singletons. The source material was CD4+ or CD8+ T cells sorted from blood, sampled in a trial of the OX40 agonist ivuxolimab. The origin of the receptors is an adult with an advanced solid tumor such as melanoma, head and neck, liver or kidney cancer. The CDR3 runs from the conserved cysteine through the conserved F or W. A D gene is named only where the DNA matches it firmly. Clone size is not always given. Where it is, it says once, few, many or a class for expanded clones.

J: TRBJ2-1
D: .
size: .
V: TRBV2
DNA: TGTGCCACCCAGGGACGGTTAAATGAGCAGTTCTTC
CDR3: CATQGRLNEQFF

J: TRBJ1-5
D: .
size: .
V: TRBV19
DNA: TGTGCCAGTAGTATAGCATTGGGGAGCAATCAGCCCCAGCATTTT
CDR3: CASSIALGSNQPQHF

J: TRBJ2-3
D: .
size: once
V: TRBV4-1
DNA: TGCGCCAGCCGAAGGCCGGGGACTTCGATGGATACGCAGTATTTT
CDR3: CASRRPGTSMDTQYF

J: TRBJ2-1
D: .
size: .
V: TRBV10-2
DNA: TGCGCCAGCAGTGAAGGCGGAAGCTCCTACAATGAGCAGTTCTTC
CDR3: CASSEGGSSYNEQFF

J: TRBJ1-3
D: .
size: .
V: TRBV27
DNA: TGTGCCAGCAGTTTATCTGGACAGTCTGGAAACACCATATATTTT
CDR3: CASSLSGQSGNTIYF

J: TRBJ2-7
D: TRBD2
size: .
V: TRBV5-6
DNA: TGTGCCAGCAGCTTGCCCAGCGGGGTACGGGAGCAGTACTTC
CDR3: CASSLPSGVREQYF

J: TRBJ2-7
D: TRBD1
size: .
V: TRBV5-6
DNA: TGTGCCAGCAGCTTTGGTACAGGGGCCTACGAGCAGTACTTC
CDR3: CASSFGTGAYEQYF

J: TRBJ2-1
D: .
size: .
V: TRBV9
DNA: TGTGCCAGCAGCGTCCTTAGGAGTGACAACGAGCAGTTCTTC
CDR3: CASSVLRSDNEQFF

J: TRBJ2-1
D: .
size: .
V: TRBV29-1
DNA: TGCAGCGTTGAGTTCACTGACAATGAGCAGTTCTTC
CDR3: CSVEFTDNEQFF

J: TRBJ2-7
D: .
size: .
V: TRBV27
DNA: TGTGCCAGCAGCCCCTTGGGGTCGGGGGCTTTCAACGAGCAGTACTTC
CDR3: CASSPLGSGAFNEQYF

J: TRBJ2-1
D: TRBD2
size: .
V: TRBV27
DNA: TGTGCCAGCAGTTTATTGGGACTAGCGGGAAATGAGCAGTTCTTC
CDR3: CASSLLGLAGNEQFF

J: TRBJ1-5
D: .
size: .
V: TRBV28
DNA: TGTGCCACGTCCGGGAGGCCCCAGCATTTT
CDR3: CATSGRPQHF

J: TRBJ2-7
D: .
size: .
V: TRBV4-3
DNA: TGCGCCAGCAGCCAATCGGGGAGCTCTACCTACGAGCAGTACTTC
CDR3: CASSQSGSSTYEQYF

J: TRBJ1-2
D: TRBD1
size: .
V: TRBV27
DNA: TGTGCCAGCAGTTTCACTACAGGGGGCTCCTATGGCTACACCTTC
CDR3: CASSFTTGGSYGYTF

J: TRBJ2-2
D: TRBD2
size: .
V: TRBV9
DNA: TGTGCCAGCAGCGAGAGGACTAGCGGCCGGGCGAACACCGGGGAGCTGTTTTTT
CDR3: CASSERTSGRANTGELFF

J: TRBJ1-1
D: .
size: .
V: TRBV4-3
DNA: TGCGCCAGCAGCCAAGATCCGAAGGCGTCTGAAGCTTTCTTT
CDR3: CASSQDPKASEAFF